Described below is a single TCR beta chain sequence and its context. Its specificity is not known. Clones were read by immunoSEQ multiplex PCR, and TCRdb kept only the in-frame ones, dropping some. In the table there are about 68,000 clones, more than 65% of which are singletons. This specimen comes from a study of OX40 agonist ivuxolimab in advanced cancers. Study-wide results and limits: The investigators did not determine what antigen specificity the expanded peripheral T cells had. Averaged across samples, CD8+ T cells carried more expanded clones than CD4+ did.

Patients had blood sampled at baseline and again on cycle 4 day 1 and cycle 7 day 1. The source was CD4+ or CD8+ T cells sorted from blood, collected in a trial of the OX40 agonist ivuxolimab. The TCR was taken from an adult with an advanced solid tumor such as melanoma, head and neck, liver or kidney cancer.

The CDR3 region is CASRGAPSYEQYF. The CDR3 DNA reads TGTGCCAGCAGGGGGGCCCCTTCCTACGAGCAGTACTTC. This chain joins TRBV28 and TRBJ2-7; D perhaps matches TRBD1 (6 bases). The CDR3 length is 13 residues. Germline values: CDR1 MDHEN, CDR2 SYDVKM. V was pared by 6 bases and J by 1 base, with 10 bases between.